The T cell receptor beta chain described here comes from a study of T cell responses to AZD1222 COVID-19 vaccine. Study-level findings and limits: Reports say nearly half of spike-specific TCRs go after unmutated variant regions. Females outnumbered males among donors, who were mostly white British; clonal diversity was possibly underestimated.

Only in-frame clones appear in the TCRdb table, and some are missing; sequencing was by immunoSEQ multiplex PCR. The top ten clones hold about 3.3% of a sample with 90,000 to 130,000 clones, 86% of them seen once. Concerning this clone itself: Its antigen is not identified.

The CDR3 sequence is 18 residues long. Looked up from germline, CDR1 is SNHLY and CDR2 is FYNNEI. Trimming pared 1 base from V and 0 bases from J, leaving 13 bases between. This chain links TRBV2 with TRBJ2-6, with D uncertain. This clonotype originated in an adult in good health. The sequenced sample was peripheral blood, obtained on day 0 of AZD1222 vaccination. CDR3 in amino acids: CASSEDSLYSSGANVLTF. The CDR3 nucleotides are TGTGCCAGCAGTGAAGACAGTCTCTATTCCTCTGGGGCCAACGTCCTGACTTTC.